This T cell receptor (beta chain) was identified in a study of blood T cell repertoires in COVID-19. The table came from immunoSEQ multiplex PCR; TCRdb's copy has only in-frame clones and leaves some out. In the table there are about 190,000 clones, approximately 84% of which are singletons. The V end was cut by 1 base, the J end by 5 bases, with 15 bases between. Per germline, CDR1 MNHNS and CDR2 SASEGT. The CDR3 consists of 15 residues. The chain is built from TRBV6-1 and TRBJ2-7, with D possibly matching TRBD2 (5 bases). What was sequenced was PBMCs or T cells enriched from blood (not recorded which). The TCR originated in a woman aged 25-40 years who had recovered from COVID-19. CDR3 loop: CASSEGGYRGNEQYV. Here the CDR3 DNA reads TGTGCCAGCAGTGAAGGGGGTTACCGGGGTAACGAGCAGTACGTC.